Each of the 4 T cell receptor beta chains below was sequenced from the same sample in a study of T cell changes during pregnancy in multiple sclerosis. Using immunoSEQ multiplex PCR, the repertoire was profiled, and TCRdb retains in-frame clones only, with some absent. This repertoire shows more than 15,000 clones, approximately 85% found once; its top ten account for roughly 12%. The starting material was CD8+ T cells from peripheral blood mononuclear cells, obtained after pregnancy. The receptor set was obtained from a female donor in good health, enrolled as a control in a pregnancy study.

This clone came up a few times. V is TRBV7-9 and J is TRBJ2-1, with D maybe TRBD2 (5 bases). The CDR3 is 15 residues long. CDR1 and CDR2 (germline): SEHNR, FQNEAQ (reference sequence). Trimming shortened V by 5 bases and J by 8 bases, and 19 bases separated the two germline ends. CDR3 nucleotides: TGTGCCAGCAGCCCACCCAGAACTAGGATCTATGAGCAGTTCTTC. This encodes CASSPPRTRIYEQFF.

V is TRBV9 and J is TRBJ1-2; D not resolved. Germline-derived CDR1 and CDR2 are SGDLS and YYNGEE. Trimming cost V 0 bases and J 0 bases, with 12 bases left between them. CDR3 length: 16 amino acids. The CDR3 loop reads CASSVEGGPSNYGYTF. CDR3 nucleotide sequence: TGTGCCAGCAGCGTAGAGGGAGGCCCATCTAACTATGGCTACACCTTC.

Regarding this clone: The sample has other DNA sequences that encode this CDR3 too. The CDR3 nucleotides are TGTGCCAGTAGTATTACTAGCGGGAACAATGAGCAGTTCTTC. This translates into CASSITSGNNEQFF. The rearrangement links TRBV19 to TRBJ2-1; 10 bases are a match to TRBD2. CDR1 LNHDA and CDR2 SQIVND come from the germline V gene (reference sequence). Trimming took 3 bases from V and 5 from J; bases not matched to a gene: 1. The CDR3 has 14 residues. Full variable domain (missing parts from reference TRBV19 and TRBJ2-1): DGGITQSPKYLFRKEGQNVTLSCEQNLNHDAMYWYRQDPGQGLRLIYYSQIVNDFQKGDIAEGYSVSREKKESFPLTVTSAQKNPTAFYLCASSITSGNNEQFFGPGTRLTVL.

The rearrangement uses TRBV6-1 and TRBJ1-5; D is possibly TRBD1 (5 bases). The V end lost 8 bases, the J end lost 3 bases, and 11 bases lay between the germline ends. The germline V gene has CDR1 MNHNS and CDR2 SASEGT. The CDR3 length is 13 residues. CDR3 in amino acids: CASGHSNNQPQHF. DNA of the CDR3: TGTGCCAGCGGACATAGCAACAATCAGCCCCAGCATTTT.